This T cell receptor (beta chain) was captured in a study of blood T cell repertoires in COVID-19. Here immunoSEQ multiplex PCR was the method, and the copy in TCRdb shows in-frame clones only, minus some. The data show around 180,000 clones, approximately 85% seen once. This CDR3 region has 11 residues. The V end lost 3 bases, the J end lost 13 bases, and 12 bases lay between the germline ends. The chain links TRBV12-3 or TRBV12-4 to TRBJ2-5; D possibly corresponds to TRBD2 (6 bases). The origin of this receptor is a man aged 60 to 75 with acute or convalescent COVID-19. The sample taken for sequencing was peripheral blood. The CDR3 nucleotides read TGTGCCAGCAGTTTTACCTCGACTAGGTACTTC. This sequence encodes CASSFTSTRYF.